A selection of T cell receptor beta chains follows, all from one sample in a study of T cell repertoires in cytomegalovirus infection. TCRdb processed the reads anew with MiXCR; each CDR3 protein has one entry. The table shows roughly 54,000 distinct CDR3 sequences, with more than 25% occurring only once. Their antigen targets remain unknown. Sequencing input: PBMCs, sequenced either directly or after in vitro stimulation (not recorded which). The source is a human donor in good health (CMV status not recorded). Some clones in this sample may be carry-over from other donors' samples. Each CDR3 is given without its conserved first and last residue.

length	V	J	CDR3
13	TRBV19	TRBJ1-5	ASSIGVGGNQPQH
11	TRBV6-6	TRBJ2-7	ASSDYSGYEQY
12	TRBV11-2	TRBJ1-1	ASSLELHNTEAF
11	TRBV6-8	TRBJ1-2	ASSTGDWGGYT
13	TRBV12-3/TRBV12-4	TRBJ2-1	ASRFAGGRGNEQF
16	TRBV7-8	TRBJ1-5	ASSLWGGTLASYQPQH
11	TRBV5-1	TRBJ2-1	ASRSPPYNEQF
12	TRBV4-1	TRBJ2-5	ASSQATVQETQY
14	TRBV6-1	TRBJ1-3	ASSEWAGVAGNTIY
12	TRBV10-2	TRBJ1-1	ASSRSGHVTEAF
10	TRBV4-1	TRBJ1-1	ASAVDGTEAF
14	TRBV7-9	TRBJ2-3	ASSSGPPGYADTQY
10	TRBV7-9	TRBJ2-7	ASSYAGAEQY
13	TRBV7-4	TRBJ2-5	ASSLYRVAEETQY
15	TRBV4-1	TRBJ2-5	ASSHLGLAVLQETQY
15	TRBV7-2	TRBJ1-4	ASSPRATGRRGEKLF
14	TRBV28	TRBJ2-1	ASSSLLAGAYNEQF
10	TRBV7-8	TRBJ2-7	ASSLGSYEQY
12	TRBV27	TRBJ2-7	ASSSTRGSYEQY
13	TRBV18	TRBJ1-6	ASSPSSRGDSPLH